This T cell receptor beta chain was found in a study of T cells in Graves' hyperthyroidism and ophthalmopathy. In this sample, this clonotype turned up many times. Enrolled ophthalmopathy patients presented with a Clinical Activity Score of at least 3, a NOSPECS grade of at least 4, and disease duration under 3 months. Clinical symptoms, serum thyroxine and TRAb, thyroid ultrasound and orbital computed tomography were used for the diagnoses. RNA transcripts were the template for amplifying TCR beta CDR3 regions. TCR CDR3 regions were first amplified by RT-PCR with HTBI primers. TCRdb itself ran the multiplex PCR reads through MiXCR, one entry per CDR3 protein. The table includes roughly 350,000 distinct CDR3 sequences, roughly 13% detected once. CDR1 is SEHNR and CDR2 is FQNEAQ in the germline V gene (reference sequence). CDR3 length: 16 residues. Trimming left V 6 bases short and J 8 bases short, with 20 bases between.

This chain connects TRBV7-9 to TRBJ1-6; maybe TRBD1 (5 bases). Sequenced: blood. The TCR originated in a middle-aged woman with Graves' ophthalmopathy. DNA for the CDR3: TGTGCCAGCAGTTTGGGGGTCGGAGCCCCTCATTCACCCCTCCACTTT. It codes for CASSLGVGAPHSPLHF.